One sample yielded the 2 T cell receptor beta chains listed below, sequenced in a study of T cell clonality in common variable immunodeficiency. Profiling relied on immunoSEQ multiplex PCR, and the TCRdb table lists in-frame clones only, not all of them. Listed for the sample are fewer than 70,000 clones, none seen a single time. The sequencing sample was made of peripheral blood mononuclear cells. The receptors shown here come from a person aged 18 to 75 in good health.

In its sample, this clone was seen many times. The read terminates 3 residues ahead of where the CDR3 ends, so the germline J gene completes it. The V call is TRBV7-9, the J call TRBJ2-6, with D unresolved. The CDR3 runs to 15 residues. V was shortened by 5 bases and J by 0 bases, with 8 bases between the two germline ends. Per the germline V gene, CDR1 is SEHNR and CDR2 is FQNEAQ (reference sequence). This chain's CDR3 is CASSPYSSGANVLTF. Partial CDR3 DNA: TGTGCCAGCAGCCCTTACAGCTCTGGGGCCAACGTC.

This clone was recorded many times. The read terminates 3 residues before the CDR3 end, so the remaining end is supplied by the germline J gene. J is TRBJ2-7 and V is TRBV29-1, with a weak D call TRBD2 (5 bases). Germline V gene data show CDR1 as SQVTM and CDR2 as ANQGSEA. The V and J ends lost 1 base and 1 base respectively, with 8 bases between them. The CDR3 consists of 13 residues. The CDR3 loop is CSVEAEGSYEQYF. CDR3 bases read: TGCAGCGTTGAAGCTGAGGGTTCCTACGAG.